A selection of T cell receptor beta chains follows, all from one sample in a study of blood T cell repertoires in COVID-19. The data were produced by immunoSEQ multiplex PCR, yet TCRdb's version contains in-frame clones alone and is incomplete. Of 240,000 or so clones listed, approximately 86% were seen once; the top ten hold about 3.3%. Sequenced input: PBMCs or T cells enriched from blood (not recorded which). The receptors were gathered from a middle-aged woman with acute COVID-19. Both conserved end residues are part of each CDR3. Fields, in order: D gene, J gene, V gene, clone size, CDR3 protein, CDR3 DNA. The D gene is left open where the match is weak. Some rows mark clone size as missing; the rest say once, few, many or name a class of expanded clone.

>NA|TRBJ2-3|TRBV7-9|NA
CASSLGGADTQYF
TGTGCCAGCAGCTTAGGGGGCGCAGATACGCAGTATTTT
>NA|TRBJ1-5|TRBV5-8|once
CASSVTGSNQPQHF
TGTGCCAGCAGCGTGACAGGTAGCAATCAGCCCCAGCATTTT
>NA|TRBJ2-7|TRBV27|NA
CASKSSSYEQYF
TGTGCCAGCAAGTCTAGCTCCTACGAGCAGTACTTC
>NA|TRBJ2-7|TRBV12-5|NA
CASGPESYEQYF
TGTGCTAGTGGTCCTGAGAGTTACGAGCAGTACTTC
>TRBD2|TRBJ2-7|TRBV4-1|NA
CASSTGTSDFVYEQYF
TGCGCCAGCAGCACGGGGACTAGCGACTTTGTCTACGAGCAGTACTTC
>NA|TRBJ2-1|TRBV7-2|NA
CASRPPVSASYNEQFF
TGTGCCAGCAGGCCGCCCGTCAGCGCTTCCTACAATGAGCAGTTCTTC
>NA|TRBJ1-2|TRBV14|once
CASSQDLLPTVYGYTF
TGTGCCAGCAGCCAAGATCTATTACCGACAGTTTATGGCTACACCTTC
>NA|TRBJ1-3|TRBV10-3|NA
CATEGGVGAGNTIYF
TGTGCCACGGAGGGGGGGGTTGGCGCTGGAAACACCATATATTTT
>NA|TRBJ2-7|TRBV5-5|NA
CASSDTGITYEQYF
TGTGCCAGCAGCGACACCGGGATAACCTACGAGCAGTACTTC
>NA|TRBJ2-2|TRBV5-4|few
CASSLVLAETPGELFF
TGTGCCAGCAGCTTGGTATTAGCGGAAACACCCGGGGAGCTGTTTTTT
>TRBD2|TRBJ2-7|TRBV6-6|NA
CASSIRTSGPPYEQYF
TGTGCCAGCAGTATTCGGACTAGCGGGCCTCCCTACGAGCAGTACTTC
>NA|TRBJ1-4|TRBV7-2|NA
CASSLVPGSNEKLFF
TGTGCCAGCAGCTTAGTCCCAGGGTCTAATGAAAAACTGTTTTTT
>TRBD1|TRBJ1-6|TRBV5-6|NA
CASSFSRGRGSPLHF
TGTGCCAGCAGCTTCTCCAGGGGGCGCGGTTCACCCCTCCACTTT
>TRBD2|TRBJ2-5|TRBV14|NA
CASSQVRPRTSLETQYF
TGTGCCAGCAGCCAAGTAAGGCCGAGGACTAGCCTAGAGACCCAGTACTTC
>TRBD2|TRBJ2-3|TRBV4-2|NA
CASSLGLAGRTDTQYF
TGTGCCAGCAGCCTAGGACTAGCGGGACGCACAGATACGCAGTATTTT
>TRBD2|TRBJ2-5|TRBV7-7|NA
CASSLLGELAGDRETQYF
TGTGCTAGCAGCTTATTGGGTGAGCTAGCGGGAGATAGAGAGACCCAGTACTTC
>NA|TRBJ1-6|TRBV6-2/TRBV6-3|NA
CASSFPGNSPLHF
TGTGCCAGCAGTTTCCCAGGAAATTCACCCCTCCACTTT
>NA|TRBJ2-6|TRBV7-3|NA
CASSLSGAGANVLTF
TGTGCCAGCAGCTTAAGTGGGGCCGGGGCCAACGTCCTGACTTTC
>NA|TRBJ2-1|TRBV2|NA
CASSGLVVNEQFF
TGTGCCAGCAGTGGACTAGTAGTAAATGAGCAGTTCTTC
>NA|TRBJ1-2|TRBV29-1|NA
CSVDPAAGYGYTF
TGCAGCGTTGACCCCGCGGCGGGCTATGGCTACACCTTC
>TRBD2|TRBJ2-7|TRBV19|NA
CASSISGTSAYEQYF
TGTGCCAGTAGTATTTCGGGGACTAGCGCCTACGAGCAGTACTTC
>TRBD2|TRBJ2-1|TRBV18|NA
CASSGTSGRGNNEQFF
TGTGCCAGCTCAGGAACTAGCGGGAGGGGTAACAATGAGCAGTTCTTC
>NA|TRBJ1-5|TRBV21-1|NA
CASSSRDREKGNQPQHF
TGTGCCAGCAGCAGTCGGGACAGGGAAAAGGGCAATCAGCCCCAGCATTTT
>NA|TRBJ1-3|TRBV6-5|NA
CATRPGNRNTIYF
TGTGCCACTCGCCCGGGGAATCGCAACACCATATATTTT
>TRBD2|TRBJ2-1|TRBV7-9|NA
CASSLGPAGGGNEQFF
TGTGCCAGCAGCTTAGGGCCAGCGGGAGGCGGGAATGAGCAGTTCTTC
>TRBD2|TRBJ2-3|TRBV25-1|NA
CASSEGGGRLTDTQYF
TGTGCCAGCAGTGAAGGCGGGGGACGGCTCACAGATACGCAGTATTTT
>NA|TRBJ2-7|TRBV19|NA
CASKTGVGYEQYF
TGTGCCAGTAAAACCGGGGTAGGCTACGAGCAGTACTTC
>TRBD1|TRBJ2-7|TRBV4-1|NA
CASSLVLGGLYEQYF
TGCGCCAGCAGCCTAGTTTTAGGGGGCCTTTACGAGCAGTACTTC
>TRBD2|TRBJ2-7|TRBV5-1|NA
CASGTGLEFSYEQYF
TGCGCCAGCGGGACGGGACTAGAGTTCTCCTACGAGCAGTACTTC
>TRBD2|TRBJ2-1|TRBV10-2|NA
CASNLAGSDEQFF
TGCGCCAGCAACCTAGCGGGAAGCGATGAGCAGTTCTTC
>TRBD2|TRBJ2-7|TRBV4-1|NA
CASSPLAGADYEQYF
TGCGCCAGCAGCCCACTAGCGGGGGCCGATTACGAGCAGTACTTC
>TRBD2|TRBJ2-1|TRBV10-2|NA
CATGTSGGYNEQFF
TGCGCCACTGGGACTAGCGGGGGCTACAATGAGCAGTTCTTC
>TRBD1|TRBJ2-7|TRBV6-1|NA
CASSEASAGGDEQYF
TGTGCCAGCAGTGAAGCGTCGGCAGGGGGCGACGAGCAGTACTTC
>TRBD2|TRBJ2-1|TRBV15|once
CATSRGDYSYNEQFF
TGTGCCACCAGCAGGGGGGACTACTCCTACAATGAGCAGTTCTTC
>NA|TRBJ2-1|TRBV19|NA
CASSIGGASTPTEQFF
TGTGCCAGTAGTATCGGAGGGGCTAGCACCCCTACTGAGCAGTTCTTC
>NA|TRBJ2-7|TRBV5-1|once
CASSLTSSYEQYF
TGCGCCAGCAGCTTGACAAGCTCCTACGAGCAGTACTTC
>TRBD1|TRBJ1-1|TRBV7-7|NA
CASSLDRGGEAFF
TGTGCTAGCAGCTTAGACAGGGGCGGTGAAGCTTTCTTT
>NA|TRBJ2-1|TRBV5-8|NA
CASSFPSLSSYNEQFF
TGTGCCAGCAGCTTCCCTAGCCTAAGCTCCTACAATGAGCAGTTCTTC
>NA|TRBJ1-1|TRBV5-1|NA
CASSLVPENTEAFF
TGCGCCAGCAGCTTGGTCCCAGAGAACACTGAAGCTTTCTTT
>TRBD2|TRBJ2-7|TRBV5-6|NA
CASSWGTSGIYEQYF
TGTGCCAGCAGCTGGGGGACTAGCGGGATTTACGAGCAGTACTTC
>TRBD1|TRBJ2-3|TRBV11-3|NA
CASNPLGQGTDTQYF
TGTGCCAGCAACCCGTTGGGACAGGGCACAGATACGCAGTATTTT
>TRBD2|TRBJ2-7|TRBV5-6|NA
CASSRTSGATYEQYF
TGTGCCAGCAGCCGGACTAGCGGGGCTACCTACGAGCAGTACTTC
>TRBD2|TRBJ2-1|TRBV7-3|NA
CASSLSGTSIEQFF
TGTGCCAGCAGCTTAAGTGGGACTAGCATTGAGCAGTTCTTC
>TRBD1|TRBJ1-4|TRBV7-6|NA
CASSQGGQGGEKLFF
TGTGCCAGCAGCCAAGGGGGACAGGGAGGTGAAAAACTGTTTTTT
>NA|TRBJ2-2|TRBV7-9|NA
CASLPQGSAGELFF
TGTGCCAGTCTACCTCAGGGGTCGGCCGGGGAGCTGTTTTTT
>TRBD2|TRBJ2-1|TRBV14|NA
CASSGLAGVHEQFF
TGTGCCAGCAGCGGACTAGCGGGAGTCCATGAGCAGTTCTTC
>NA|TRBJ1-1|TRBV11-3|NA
CASTKGRGNTEAFF
TGTGCCAGCACCAAGGGGAGGGGGAACACTGAAGCTTTCTTT
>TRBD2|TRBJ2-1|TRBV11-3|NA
CASSQMASGRKYEQFF
TGTGCCAGCAGCCAGATGGCTAGCGGGAGGAAGTATGAGCAGTTCTTC
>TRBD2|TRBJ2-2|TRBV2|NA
CASSEQSSGTGELFF
TGTGCCAGCAGTGAGCAGTCTAGCGGGACCGGGGAGCTGTTTTTT
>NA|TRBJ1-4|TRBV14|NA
CASSQDIGGGRREKLFF
TGTGCCAGCAGCCAAGATATAGGCGGGGGACGTAGGGAAAAACTGTTTTTT
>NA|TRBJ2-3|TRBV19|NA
CASSIARSSTDTQYF
TGTGCCAGTAGTATAGCTAGGAGCAGCACAGATACGCAGTATTTT
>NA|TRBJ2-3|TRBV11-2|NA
CASSSLSDTQYF
TGTGCCAGCAGCTCTTTGTCAGATACGCAGTATTTT
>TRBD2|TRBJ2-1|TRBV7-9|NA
CASTSVGRAYYNEQFF
TGTGCCAGCACCTCGGTCGGGAGGGCGTACTACAATGAGCAGTTCTTC
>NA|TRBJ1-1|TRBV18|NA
CASSADSNTEAFF
TGTGCCAGCTCAGCAGACAGTAACACTGAAGCTTTCTTT
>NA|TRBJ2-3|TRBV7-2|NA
CASSLPTSSTDTQYF
TGTGCCAGCAGCCTCCCAACTAGTTCGACAGATACGCAGTATTTT
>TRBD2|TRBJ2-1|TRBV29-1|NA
CSVDPRTSGSHNEQFF
TGCAGCGTTGACCCAAGGACTAGCGGGAGTCACAATGAGCAGTTCTTC
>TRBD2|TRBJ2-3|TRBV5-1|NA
CASNRLAGEWGDTQYF
TGCGCCAGCAACCGACTAGCGGGAGAGTGGGGAGATACGCAGTATTTT
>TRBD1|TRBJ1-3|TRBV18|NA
CASRPGTGAFGNTIYF
TGTGCCAGCCGTCCCGGGACAGGGGCTTTTGGAAACACCATATATTTT
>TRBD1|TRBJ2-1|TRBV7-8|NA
CASSLTGGEPSNEQFF
TGTGCCAGCAGCTTGACAGGGGGCGAACCGAGCAATGAGCAGTTCTTC